Detailed here is one TCR beta chain. Its antigen is not identified. CDR3 length equals 16 residues. J lost 7 bases, V lost 2 bases, and 9 bases had no gene match. The germline CDR1 and CDR2 sequences are LGHNA and YNFKEQ. Produced via immunoSEQ multiplex PCR; TCRdb's table is partial and in-frame only. The sample lists some 65,000 clones, about 87% occurring once. The data derive from a study of CD4 T cells in relation to SARS-CoV-2 and coronaviruses. Unexposed donor CD4+ T cells date from about 2011-2018, before the COVID-19 pandemic. Study results and caveats: Pre-pandemic and post-infection samples never came from the same donor. SARS-CoV-2-driven expansion was significantly weaker in crossreactive than monoreactive clones.

The sequencing sample was made of memory CD4+ T cells from PBMCs. The chain is built from TRBV4-2 and TRBJ2-1, with 9 nucleotides matching TRBD2. The origin of this receptor is a human donor in good health. In DNA, the CDR3 is TGTGCCAGCAGCCAAAATACTGTAGCGGGAGTGAATGAGCAGTTCTTC. Residues: CASSQNTVAGVNEQFF.